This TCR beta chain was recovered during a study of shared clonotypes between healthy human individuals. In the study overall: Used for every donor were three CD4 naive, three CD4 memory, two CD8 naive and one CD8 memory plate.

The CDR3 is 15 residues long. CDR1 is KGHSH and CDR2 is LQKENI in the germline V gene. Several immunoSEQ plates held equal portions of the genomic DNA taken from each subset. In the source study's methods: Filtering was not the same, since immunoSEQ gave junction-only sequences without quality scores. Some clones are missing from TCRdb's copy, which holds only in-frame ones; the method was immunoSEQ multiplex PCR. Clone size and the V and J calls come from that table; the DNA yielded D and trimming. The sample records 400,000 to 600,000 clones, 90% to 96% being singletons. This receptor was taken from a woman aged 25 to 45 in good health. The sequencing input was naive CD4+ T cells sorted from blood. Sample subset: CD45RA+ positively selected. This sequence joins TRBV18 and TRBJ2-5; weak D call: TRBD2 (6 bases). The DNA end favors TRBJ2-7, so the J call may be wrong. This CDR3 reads CASSPRGEGLAEQYF. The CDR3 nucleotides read TGTGCCAGCTCACCACGGGGTGAGGGACTCGCCGAGCAGTACTTC.